This note documents a single T cell receptor (beta chain) sequence. Original processing methods: Reference gene primer amplification yielded estimated nucleated cell counts. The repertoire was sequenced with immunoSEQ multiplex PCR; TCRdb's copy has only in-frame clones and lacks some. V and J calls plus clone size are reproduced from that table; the DNA served to infer D and trimming. The data show about 170,000 clones, around 82% seen once. J lost 0 bases, V lost 0 bases, and 3 bases had no gene match. This CDR3 region has 15 residues. Per the germline V gene, CDR1 is SGDLS and CDR2 is YYNGEE. The sample originates from a study of blood T cell repertoires in COVID-19. Study-level information: COVID-19 samples, acute and convalescent, were from the United States, Italy and Spain.

Source material: peripheral blood. This receptor was taken from a man in his sixties who had recovered from COVID-19. J is TRBJ2-7 and V is TRBV9, with TRBD1 matching over 7 bases. CDR3: CASSVDYRGSYEQYF. CDR3 in DNA: TGTGCCAGCAGCGTAGATTACAGGGGCTCCTACGAGCAGTACTTC.